The T cell receptor beta chain described here comes from a study of shared clonotypes between healthy human individuals. Comments on this clone: What it binds is not known.

Terminally differentiated effector memory CD45RA+ cells were excluded from the naive CD8 cells, which were CD45RO-negative and positively selected for CCR7. Study-level points and caveats: Sampling involved blood alone; tissue repertoires likely differ. A small donor pool kept down the genetic and exposure-history diversity that was represented. Naive subsets tended to show greater estimated richness than memory subsets.

This CDR3 has 13 amino acids. CDR1 SEHNR and CDR2 FQNEAQ come from the germline V gene (reference sequence). V was trimmed by 10 bases and J by 4 bases, leaving 16 bases between them. This table comes from immunoSEQ multiplex PCR, and its TCRdb copy is limited to in-frame clones, with some not included. The table shows fewer than 800,000 clones, with 90% to 95% occurring only once. This sequence originates from a man younger than 40 in good health. The sequenced sample consisted of naive CD8+ T cells sorted from blood. The chain employs TRBV7-9 and TRBJ1-2, with D perhaps TRBD1 (5 bases). The CDR3 nucleotides are TGTGCCACCGGTAGCCCAGGGACCTATGGCTACACCTTC. Amino acid sequence: CATGSPGTYGYTF.